This paragraph reports one T cell receptor beta chain. The source of the sample is a study of blood T cell repertoires in COVID-19. Germline trimming cut 4 bases from V and 5 bases from J; bases unmatched to any gene: 5. The CDR3 totals 13 residues. Germline lookup yields CDR1 SQVTM and CDR2 ANQGSEA. Per the original data handling: Reference gene primer amplification gave estimated nucleated cell counts. The assay was immunoSEQ multiplex PCR, and TCRdb's table has in-frame clones only and misses some. The DNA gave D and trimming, while V, J and clone size come from that table. Of 250,000 to 350,000 clones in the sample, around 86% were seen once.

Input material: peripheral blood. This TCR was recovered from a woman in her thirties or forties who had recovered from COVID-19. The V call is TRBV29-1, the J call TRBJ2-7; 10 nucleotides line up with TRBD1. The CDR3: CSVGGTGDHEQYF. For the CDR3, the DNA is TGCAGCGTTGGGGGGACAGGGGACCACGAGCAGTACTTC.